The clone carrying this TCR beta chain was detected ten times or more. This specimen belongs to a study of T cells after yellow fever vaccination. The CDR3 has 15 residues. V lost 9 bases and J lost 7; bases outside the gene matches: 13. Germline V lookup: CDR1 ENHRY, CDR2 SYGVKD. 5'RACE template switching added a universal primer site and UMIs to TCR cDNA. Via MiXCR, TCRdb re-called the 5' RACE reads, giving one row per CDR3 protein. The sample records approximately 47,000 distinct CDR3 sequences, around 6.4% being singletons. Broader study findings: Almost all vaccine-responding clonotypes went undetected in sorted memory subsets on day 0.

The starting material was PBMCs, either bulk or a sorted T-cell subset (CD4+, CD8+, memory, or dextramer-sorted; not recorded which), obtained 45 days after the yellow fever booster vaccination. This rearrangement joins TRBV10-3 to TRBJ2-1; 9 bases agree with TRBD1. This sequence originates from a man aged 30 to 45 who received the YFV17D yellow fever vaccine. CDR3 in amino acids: CAIRPGQGNVNEQFF. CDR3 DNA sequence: TGTGCCATTCGACCGGGACAGGGAAATGTAAATGAGCAGTTCTTC.